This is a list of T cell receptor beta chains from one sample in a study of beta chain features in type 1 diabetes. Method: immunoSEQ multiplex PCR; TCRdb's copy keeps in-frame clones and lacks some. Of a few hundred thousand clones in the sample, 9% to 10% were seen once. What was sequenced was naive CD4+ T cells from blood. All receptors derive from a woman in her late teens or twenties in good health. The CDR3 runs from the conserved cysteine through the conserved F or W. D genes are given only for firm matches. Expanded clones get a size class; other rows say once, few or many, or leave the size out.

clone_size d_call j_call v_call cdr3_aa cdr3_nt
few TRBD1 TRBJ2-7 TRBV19 CASSSRGYYEQYF TGTGCCAGTAGCTCCAGGGGGTACTACGAGCAGTACTTC
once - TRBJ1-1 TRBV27 CASAFRPRGRPGWNTEAFF TGTGCCAGCGCTTTTCGTCCCCGGGGGAGGCCGGGATGGAACACTGAAGCTTTCTTT
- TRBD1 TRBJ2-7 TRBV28 CASSEARQGAAYEQYF TGTGCCAGCAGTGAAGCGCGGCAGGGGGCTGCCTACGAGCAGTACTTC
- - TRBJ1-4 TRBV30 CANGRGNEKLFF TGCGCGAACGGCAGGGGTAATGAAAAACTGTTTTTT
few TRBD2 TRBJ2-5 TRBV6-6 CASSTPSGPKETQYF TGTGCCAGCAGTACCCCTAGCGGACCAAAAGAGACCCAGTACTTC
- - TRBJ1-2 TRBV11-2 CASSLIGRATRVDGYTF TGTGCCAGCAGCTTAATTGGGAGGGCTACAAGGGTCGATGGCTACACCTTC
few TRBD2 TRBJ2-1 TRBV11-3 CASSSLAASNEQFF TGTGCCAGCAGCTCCCTAGCGGCCTCCAATGAGCAGTTCTTC
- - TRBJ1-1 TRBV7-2 CASSPWGPQGTEAFF TGTGCCAGCAGCCCTTGGGGGCCACAGGGCACTGAAGCTTTCTTT
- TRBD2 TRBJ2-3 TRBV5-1 CASSLGPGLAGDLTDTQYF TGCGCCAGCAGCTTGGGACCGGGACTAGCGGGAGACTTAACAGATACGCAGTATTTT
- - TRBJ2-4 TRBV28 CALMGGRQNIQYF TGTGCCCTAATGGGGGGACGCCAAAACATTCAGTACTTC
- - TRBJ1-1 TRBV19 CASTDPGGPNTEAFF TGTGCCAGTACCGACCCGGGGGGACCGAACACTGAAGCTTTCTTT
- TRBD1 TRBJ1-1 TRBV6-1 CASTLLGQGWTEAFF TGTGCCAGCACCCTTCTCGGACAGGGATGGACTGAAGCTTTCTTT
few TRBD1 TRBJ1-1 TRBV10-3 CAISGGQGGTEAFF TGTGCCATCAGTGGGGGACAGGGCGGGACTGAAGCTTTCTTT
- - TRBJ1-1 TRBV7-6 CASSLGHGLPEAFF TGTGCCAGCAGCCTGGGACACGGACTCCCTGAAGCTTTCTTT
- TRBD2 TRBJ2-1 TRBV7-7 CASSLSLVAGSNEQFF TGTGCCAGCAGCCTAAGTTTGGTAGCGGGCTCCAATGAGCAGTTCTTC
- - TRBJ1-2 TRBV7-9 CASSLRALDSDGGYTF TGTGCCAGCAGCCTACGGGCCCTGGACAGCGACGGCGGCTACACCTTC
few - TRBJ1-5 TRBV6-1 CASSEVAQPQHF TGTGCCAGCAGTGAAGTGGCCCAGCCCCAGCATTTT
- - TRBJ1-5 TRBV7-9 CASSPDTSNQPQHF TGTGCCAGCAGCCCGGACACAAGCAATCAGCCCCAGCATTTT
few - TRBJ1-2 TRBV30 CAHQRGGDHGYTF TGTGCCCACCAGCGGGGTGGGGATCATGGCTACACCTTC
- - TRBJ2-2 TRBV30 CAWRGPDRATGELFF TGTGCCTGGAGGGGGCCAGACAGAGCCACCGGGGAGCTGTTTTTT
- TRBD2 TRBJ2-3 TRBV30 CAWSVGLAASTDTQYF TGTGCCTGGAGTGTAGGACTAGCGGCTAGCACAGATACGCAGTATTTT
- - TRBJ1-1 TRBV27 CASKTFFGRLNTEAFF TGTGCCAGCAAAACCTTCTTTGGGAGGCTGAACACTGAAGCTTTCTTT
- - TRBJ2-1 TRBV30 CAWSAGGQRFF TGTGCCTGGAGTGCCGGGGGACAGCGGTTCTTC
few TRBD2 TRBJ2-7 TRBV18 CASSPPGLLREQYF TGTGCCAGCTCACCTCCGGGACTACTGAGGGAGCAGTACTTC
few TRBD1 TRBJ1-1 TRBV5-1 CASSLDRGYEAFF TGCGCCAGCAGCTTGGACAGGGGGTACGAAGCTTTCTTT
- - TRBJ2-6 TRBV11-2 CASSSNPWLVLSGANVLTF TGTGCCAGCAGCTCGAACCCCTGGCTGGTTCTTTCCGGGGCCAACGTCCTGACTTTC
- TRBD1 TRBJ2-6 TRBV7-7 CASSSTGAAGANVLTF TGTGCCAGCAGCTCGACAGGGGCCGCCGGGGCCAACGTCCTGACTTTC
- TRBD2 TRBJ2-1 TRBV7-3 CASSLTGGSYNEQFF TGTGCCAGCAGCTTAACGGGGGGGAGTTACAATGAGCAGTTCTTC